This T cell receptor (beta chain) was sequenced in a study of T-cell reconstitution after alpha-beta-depleted transplantation in children. This CDR3 has 15 amino acids. Germline values: CDR1 SGHVS, CDR2 FQNEAQ. V lost 5 bases to trimming and J lost 0 bases, with 13 bases between them. For TCRbeta, the library was prepared with unique molecular identifiers. TCRdb independently ran MiXCR on the PCR reads; one entry per CDR3 protein. The sample records 230,000 or so distinct CDR3 sequences, 12% being singletons. This clonotype was seen many times. The chain links TRBV7-8 to TRBJ1-1; no definite D call. Specimen: PBMCs from the stem cell graft donor, collected from the stem cell graft. This TCR came from a human donor who donated a stem cell graft to a child with acute lymphoblastic leukemia. CDR3 in DNA: TGTGCCAGCAGCCCCTACCAGGCCTTGAACACTGAAGCTTTCTTT. The encoded protein is CASSPYQALNTEAFF.